Listed here are 20 T cell receptor beta chains from one sample, sequenced in a study of radiation and T cells in renal cell carcinoma. Time point specified: blood 2 weeks post-SBRT. Treatment given: 15 Gy SBRT to primary tumor, nephrectomy 4 weeks later. The assay was immunoSEQ multiplex PCR, and TCRdb's table has in-frame clones only and misses some. The data show 60,000 to 65,000 clones, roughly 79% seen once. The sample here was blood, taken from a patient whose treatment included radiotherapy and nephrectomy. The source is a man in his 60s with renal cell carcinoma.

The gene calls are TRBV6-1 and TRBJ1-1; maybe TRBD1 (6 bases). V was trimmed by 10 bases and J by 2 bases, leaving 17 bases between them. The CDR3 sequence is 14 residues long. CDR1 and CDR2 from the germline V gene are MNHNS and SASEGT. CDR3 in amino acids: CATTRQVTNTEAFF. In nucleotides, the CDR3 is TGTGCCACAACGAGACAGGTTACTAACACTGAAGCTTTCTTT.

J is TRBJ2-1 and V is TRBV5-8; 13 bases align to TRBD2. Unmatched junction bases numbered 6, after V lost 4 bases and J lost 8 bases. The germline CDR1 and CDR2 sequences are SGHTS and YDEGEE. This CDR3 region has 15 residues. The CDR3 DNA reads as TGTGCCAGCAGCCCCTGGACTAGCGGGAGCGATGAGCAGTTCTTC. Its protein product is CASSPWTSGSDEQFF.

The rearrangement uses TRBV19 and TRBJ1-4; the D gene is possibly TRBD1 (5 bases). Germline CDR1 reads LNHDA; CDR2 reads SQIVND (reference sequence). V shed 5 bases and J shed 2 bases, with 6 bases lying between them. The CDR3 consists of 13 residues. The CDR3 region has the DNA TGTGCCAGTAGTTGGGGGACTAATGAAAAACTGTTTTTT. This encodes CASSWGTNEKLFF.

The chain links TRBV5-1 to TRBJ1-2, with 7 bases fitting TRBD1. Germline CDR1 reads SGHRS; CDR2 reads YFSETQ. There are 13 residues in the CDR3. V gave up 0 bases and J gave up 8 bases; unmatched junction bases: 4. The CDR3 DNA reads TGCGCCAGCAGCTTGGAGGACAGGAACGGCTACACCTTC. It yields the protein CASSLEDRNGYTF.

This rearrangement joins TRBV6-6 to TRBJ1-2, with D tentatively TRBD1 (6 bases). Trimming removed 0 bases at V and 6 bases at J, with 11 bases between. The germline CDR1 and CDR2 sequences are MNHNY and SVGAGI (reference sequence). This CDR3 has 14 residues. The CDR3 nucleotides read TGTGCCAGCAGTTACTCGGATGGGGGGCATGGCTACACCTTC. This translates into CASSYSDGGHGYTF.

The rearrangement joins TRBV19 to TRBJ2-7; 14 bases fit TRBD2. Germline trimming cut 0 bases from V and 6 bases from J; bases unmatched to any gene: 7. This CDR3 has 17 amino acids. CDR1 is LNHDA and CDR2 is SQIVND in the germline V gene (reference sequence). The CDR3 protein is CASSIDYGTSGGGEQYF. In DNA form, the CDR3 reads TGTGCCAGTAGTATAGACTACGGGACTAGCGGGGGAGGCGAGCAGTACTTC.

This clone was counted once. The chain couples TRBV7-3 to TRBJ2-5; 7 nucleotides line up with TRBD1. CDR1 and CDR2 from the germline V gene are SGHTA and FQGTGA. CDR3 length equals 13 residues. V shed 5 bases and J 4 bases; nucleotides not matched to a gene: 4. The CDR3 spells CASSPAGGETQYF. As DNA, the CDR3 is TGTGCCAGCAGCCCAGCAGGGGGAGAGACCCAGTACTTC.

J is TRBJ2-1 and V is TRBV10-1, with TRBD2 matching over 13 bases. This CDR3 comprises 17 residues. Per the germline V gene, CDR1 is WNHNN and CDR2 is SYGVQD (reference sequence). The junction had 6 bases not matched to a gene; V was cut back by 2 bases and J by 5 bases. DNA for the CDR3: TGCGCCAGCAGTGAGGGACTAGCGGGGGCAATGCACAATGAGCAGTTCTTC. As protein: CASSEGLAGAMHNEQFF.

The chain couples TRBV4-3 to TRBJ2-5; D might be TRBD2 (5 bases). Germline V gene sequence: CDR1 LGHNA, CDR2 YSLEER. V was shortened by 1 base and J by 4 bases, with 13 bases between the two germline ends. CDR3 length equals 15 residues. The CDR3 nucleotides read TGCGCCAGCAGCCAAGTAGAGGGTGGGAGAGAGACCCAGTACTTC. Translation gives CASSQVEGGRETQYF.

The chain employs TRBV19 and TRBJ1-2, with TRBD1 identical over 8 bases. CDR1 and CDR2 (germline): LNHDA, SQIVND (reference sequence). There are 15 residues in the CDR3. V shed 4 bases, J shed 3 bases, and the junction held 7 bases outside the gene matches. CDR3 in amino acids: CASSTQVTGDYGYTF. Written as DNA, the CDR3 is TGTGCCAGTAGTACTCAGGTGACAGGGGACTATGGCTACACCTTC.

The V call is TRBV5-6, the J call TRBJ2-3, with 10 bases aligning to TRBD1. The CDR3 runs 17 residues. J was trimmed by 3 bases and V by 4 bases; bases with no gene match: 11. The germline gives CDR1 SGHDT, CDR2 YYEEEE. The CDR3 sequence: CASSPEGGTGVTDTQYF. CDR3 DNA: TGTGCCAGCAGCCCGGAAGGTGGGACAGGGGTTACAGATACGCAGTATTTT.

The gene calls are TRBV18 and TRBJ2-5; 9 bases map to TRBD2. The junction had 13 bases not matched to a gene; V was cut back by 5 bases and J by 3 bases. The CDR3 spans 17 residues. Germline V gene lookup returns CDR1 KGHSH and CDR2 LQKENI. The chain's CDR3 is CASSSRAGGGAKETQYF. The CDR3 nucleotides read TGTGCCAGCTCATCCCGAGCAGGCGGGGGGGCGAAAGAGACCCAGTACTTC.

This chain connects TRBV30 to TRBJ1-2; D is undetermined. Trimming pared 0 bases from V and 2 bases from J, leaving 10 bases between. Germline V gives CDR1 GTSNPN, CDR2 SVGIG (reference sequence). The CDR3 consists of 14 residues. The CDR3 is CAWSVGAENYGYTF. In DNA form, the CDR3 reads TGTGCCTGGAGTGTAGGCGCAGAGAACTATGGCTACACCTTC.

This chain connects TRBV6-4 to TRBJ2-6; possible D gene TRBD1, 5 bases. The CDR3 extends over 18 amino acids. V was trimmed by 3 bases and J by 0 bases, leaving 15 bases between them. Germline CDR1 and CDR2: MRHNA and SNTAGT. CDR3 sequence: CASSDSVTAFSGANVLTF. The CDR3 nucleotides are TGTGCCAGCAGTGATTCTGTGACAGCTTTCTCTGGGGCCAACGTCCTGACTTTC.

The rearrangement links TRBV10-3 to TRBJ2-1; TRBD2 agrees at 10 bases. There are 14 residues in the CDR3. From germline, CDR1 is ENHRY and CDR2 SYGVKD. The V and J ends lost 11 bases and 2 bases, in that order; junction bases with no gene match: 6. CDR3 protein: CASSGTSAYNEQFF. The CDR3, as DNA: TGTGCCTCTTCCGGGACTAGCGCCTACAATGAGCAGTTCTTC.

This chain links TRBV11-3 with TRBJ1-3, with TRBD1 identical over 7 bases. CDR3 size: 15 residues. After removal of 4 bases from V and 2 bases from J, the junction contained 5 bases not matched to a gene. In germline, CDR1 is SGHNT, CDR2 YENEEA. CDR3: CASSWGQIPGNTIYF. The CDR3 bases are TGTGCCAGCAGCTGGGGACAGATTCCTGGAAACACCATATATTTT.

This clone was seen only once. The J gene is TRBJ2-5, the V gene TRBV6-1, with D unclear. From germline, CDR1 is MNHNS and CDR2 SASEGT. This CDR3 region has 14 residues. Trimming took off 2 bases at V and 1 base at J, with 8 bases between the two ends. The CDR3 spells CASSEWSGQETQYF. In DNA form, the CDR3 reads TGTGCCAGCAGTGAATGGAGTGGCCAAGAGACCCAGTACTTC.

A few counts support this clone. The CDR3 loop reads CASSEGSVGVDTEAFF. The CDR3, as DNA: TGTGCCAGCAGCGAGGGTTCGGTGGGCGTGGACACTGAAGCTTTCTTT. V is TRBV9 and J is TRBJ1-1; D not resolved. CDR1 SGDLS and CDR2 YYNGEE come from the germline V gene. V lost 3 bases, J lost 3 bases, and 18 bases lay in between. The CDR3 spans 16 residues.

This clone has a single count. Compared with germline, one end of the junction differs, possibly owing to a read error. The J gene is TRBJ1-4, the V gene TRBV15; maybe TRBD1 (5 bases). Germline V gene sequence: CDR1 LNHNV, CDR2 YYDKDF (reference sequence). CDR3 length equals 15 residues. CDR3 in amino acids: CATSRDKVLGQNLFF. The CDR3 DNA reads TGTGCCACCAGCAGAGATAAGGTCCTGGGGCAAAACCTGTTTTTT.

The rearrangement uses TRBV7-9 and TRBJ2-7, with D perhaps matching TRBD1 (5 bases). This CDR3 spans 16 amino acids. With 5 bases removed from V and 4 bases from J, the gap between germline ends came to 21 bases. Germline V gives CDR1 SEHNR, CDR2 FQNEAQ (reference sequence). The CDR3 here is CASSPIALTDSYEQYF. The CDR3 DNA reads TGTGCCAGCAGCCCTATCGCCTTAACCGACAGTTACGAGCAGTACTTC. The whole variable domain, remainder taken from reference TRBV7-9 and TRBJ2-7, is DTGVSQNPRHKITKRGQNVTFRCDPISEHNRLYWYRQTLGQGPEFLTYFQNEAQLEKSRLLSDRFSAERPKGSFSTLEIQRTEQGDSAMYLCASSPIALTDSYEQYFGPGTRLTVT.